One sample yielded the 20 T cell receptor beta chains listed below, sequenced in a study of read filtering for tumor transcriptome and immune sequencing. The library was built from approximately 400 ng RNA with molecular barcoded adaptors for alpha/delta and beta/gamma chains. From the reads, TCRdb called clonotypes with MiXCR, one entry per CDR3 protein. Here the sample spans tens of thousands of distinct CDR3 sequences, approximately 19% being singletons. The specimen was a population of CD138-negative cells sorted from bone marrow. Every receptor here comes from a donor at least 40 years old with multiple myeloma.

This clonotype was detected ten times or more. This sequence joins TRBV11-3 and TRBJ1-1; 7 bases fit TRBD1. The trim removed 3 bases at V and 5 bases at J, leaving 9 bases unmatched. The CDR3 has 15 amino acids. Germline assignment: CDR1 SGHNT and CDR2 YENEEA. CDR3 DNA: TGTGCCAGCAGCTTGGCCGGGACACAGGGGACTGAAGCTTTCTTT. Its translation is CASSLAGTQGTEAFF.

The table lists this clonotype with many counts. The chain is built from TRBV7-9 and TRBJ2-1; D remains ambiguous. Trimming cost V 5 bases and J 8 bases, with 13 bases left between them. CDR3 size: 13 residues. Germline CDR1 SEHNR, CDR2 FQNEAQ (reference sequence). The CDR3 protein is CASSHPGRHEQFF. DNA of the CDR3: TGTGCCAGCAGCCACCCCGGTCGCCATGAGCAGTTCTTC.

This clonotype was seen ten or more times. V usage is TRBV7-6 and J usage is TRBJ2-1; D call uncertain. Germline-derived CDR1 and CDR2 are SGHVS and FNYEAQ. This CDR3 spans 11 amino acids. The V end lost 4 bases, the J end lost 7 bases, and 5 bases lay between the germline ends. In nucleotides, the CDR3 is TGTGCCAGCAGCTCCTCTAATGAGCAGTTCTTC. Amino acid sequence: CASSSSNEQFF.

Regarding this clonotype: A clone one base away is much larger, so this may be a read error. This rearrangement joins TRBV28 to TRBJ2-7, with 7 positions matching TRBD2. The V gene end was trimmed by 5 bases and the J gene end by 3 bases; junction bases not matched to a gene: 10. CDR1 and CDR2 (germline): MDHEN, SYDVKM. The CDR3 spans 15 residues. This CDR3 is CASSPPEAGVYEQYF. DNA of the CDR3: TGTGCCAGCAGTCCCCCAGAGGCGGGAGTCTACGAGCAGTACTTC. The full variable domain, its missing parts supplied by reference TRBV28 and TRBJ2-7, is DVKVTQSSRYLVKRTGEKVFLECVQDMDHENMFWYRQDPGLGLRLIYFSYDVKMKEKGDIPEGYSVSREKKERFSLILESASTNQTSMYLCASSPPEAGVYEQYFGPGTRLTVT.

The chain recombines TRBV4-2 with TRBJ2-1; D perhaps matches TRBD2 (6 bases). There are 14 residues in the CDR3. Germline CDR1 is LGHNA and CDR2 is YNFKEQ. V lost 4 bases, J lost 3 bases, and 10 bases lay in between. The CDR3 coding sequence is TGTGCCAGCAGCCCGCGGACTATCTACAATGAGCAGTTCTTC. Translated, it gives CASSPRTIYNEQFF.

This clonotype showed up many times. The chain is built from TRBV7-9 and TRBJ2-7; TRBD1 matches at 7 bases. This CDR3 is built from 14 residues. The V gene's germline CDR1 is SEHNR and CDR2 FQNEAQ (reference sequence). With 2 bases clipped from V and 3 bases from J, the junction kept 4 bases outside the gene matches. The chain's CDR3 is CASSLSGQVYEQYF. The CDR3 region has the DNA TGTGCCAGCAGCTTAAGCGGACAGGTCTACGAGCAGTACTTC.

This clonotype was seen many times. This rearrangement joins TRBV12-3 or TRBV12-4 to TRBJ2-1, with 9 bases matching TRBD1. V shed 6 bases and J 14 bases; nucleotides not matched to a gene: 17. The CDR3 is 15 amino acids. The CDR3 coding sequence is TGTGCCAGCAGCCCCGGGACAGGGTCGGTGATGAGCAAGTTCTTC. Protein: CASSPGTGSVMSKFF.

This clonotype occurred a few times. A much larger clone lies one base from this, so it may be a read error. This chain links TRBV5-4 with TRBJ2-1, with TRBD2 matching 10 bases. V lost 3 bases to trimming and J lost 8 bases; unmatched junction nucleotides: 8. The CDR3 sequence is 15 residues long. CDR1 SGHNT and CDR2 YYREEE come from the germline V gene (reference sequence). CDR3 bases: TGTGCCAGCAGCTCGTCACTAGCGGGACCATATGAGCAGTTCTTC. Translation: CASSSSLAGPYEQFF. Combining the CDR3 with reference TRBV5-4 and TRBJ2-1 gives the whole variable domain ETGVTQSPTHLIKTRGQQVTLRCSSQSGHNTVSWYQQALGQGPQFIFQYYREEENGRGNFPPRFSGLQFPNYSSELNVNALELDDSALYLCASSSSLAGPYEQFFGPGTRLTVL.

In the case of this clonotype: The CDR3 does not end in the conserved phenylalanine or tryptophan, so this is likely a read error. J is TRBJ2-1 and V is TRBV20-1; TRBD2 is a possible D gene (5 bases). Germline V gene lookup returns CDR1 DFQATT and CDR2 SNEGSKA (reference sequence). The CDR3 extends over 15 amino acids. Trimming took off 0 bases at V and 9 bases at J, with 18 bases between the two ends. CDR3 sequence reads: CSARDLLVGVSEQFL. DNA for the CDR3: TGCAGTGCTAGAGACCTTCTAGTGGGAGTGAGTGAGCAGTTCCTC.

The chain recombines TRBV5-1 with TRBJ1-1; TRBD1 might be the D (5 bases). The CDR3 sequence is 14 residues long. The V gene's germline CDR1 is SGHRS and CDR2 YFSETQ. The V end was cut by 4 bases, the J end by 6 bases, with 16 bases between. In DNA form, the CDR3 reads TGCGCCAGCAGCCGCGGGGGGGTGACCCCTGAAGCTTTCTTT. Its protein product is CASSRGGVTPEAFF.

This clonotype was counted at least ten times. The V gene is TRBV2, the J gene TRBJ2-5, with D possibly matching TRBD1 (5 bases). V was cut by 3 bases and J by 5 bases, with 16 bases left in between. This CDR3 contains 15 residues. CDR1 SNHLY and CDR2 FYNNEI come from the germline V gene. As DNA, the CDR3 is TGTGCCAGCAGTGATGCAGGGTCGGTTTTGGAGACCCAGTACTTC. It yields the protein CASSDAGSVLETQYF.

The CDR3 reads CASSQEAGVWDEQFF. The CDR3 nucleotides are TGCGCCAGCAGCCAAGAAGCGGGAGTCTGGGATGAGCAGTTCTTC. This chain joins TRBV4-1 and TRBJ2-1; TRBD2 aligns across 8 bases. This CDR3 has 15 residues. Germline CDR1 MGHRA, CDR2 YSYEKL. Losses at the gene ends were 0 bases for V and 8 bases for J; bases not matched to a gene: 6.

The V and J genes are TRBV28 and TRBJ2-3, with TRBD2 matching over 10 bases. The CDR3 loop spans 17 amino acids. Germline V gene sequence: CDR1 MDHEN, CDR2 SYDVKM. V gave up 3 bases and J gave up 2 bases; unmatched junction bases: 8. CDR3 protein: CASSFLGLAGVTDTQYF. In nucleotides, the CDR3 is TGTGCCAGCAGTTTCCTAGGGCTAGCGGGGGTCACAGATACGCAGTATTTT.

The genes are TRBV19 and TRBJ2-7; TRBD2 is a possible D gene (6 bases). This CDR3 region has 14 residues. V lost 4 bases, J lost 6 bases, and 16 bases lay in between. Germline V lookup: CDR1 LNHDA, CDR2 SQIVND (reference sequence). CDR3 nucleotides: TGTGCCAGTAGTAGCGGGACGCAGAGCGGCGAGCAGTACTTC. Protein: CASSSGTQSGEQYF.

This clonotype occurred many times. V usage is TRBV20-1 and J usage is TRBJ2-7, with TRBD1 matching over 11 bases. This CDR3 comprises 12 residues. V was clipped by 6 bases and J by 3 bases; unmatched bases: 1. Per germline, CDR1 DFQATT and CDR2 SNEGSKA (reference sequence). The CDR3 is CSAGTGGYEQYF. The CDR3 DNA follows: TGCAGTGCCGGGACAGGGGGCTACGAGCAGTACTTC.

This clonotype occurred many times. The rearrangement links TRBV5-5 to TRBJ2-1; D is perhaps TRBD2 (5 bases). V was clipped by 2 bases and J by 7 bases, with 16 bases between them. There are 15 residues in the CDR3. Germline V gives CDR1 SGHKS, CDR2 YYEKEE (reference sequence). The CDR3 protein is CASSLGGPRGNEQFF. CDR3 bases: TGTGCCAGCAGCTTAGGAGGACCCCGAGGGAATGAGCAGTTCTTC.

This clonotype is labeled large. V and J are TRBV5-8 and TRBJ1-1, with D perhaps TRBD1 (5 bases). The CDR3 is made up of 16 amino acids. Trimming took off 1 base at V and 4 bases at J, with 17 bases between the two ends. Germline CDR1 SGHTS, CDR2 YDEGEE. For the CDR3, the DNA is TGTGCCAGCAGCTTGCCCAGGGACGCCCTCACCACTGAAGCTTTCTTT. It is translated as CASSLPRDALTTEAFF.

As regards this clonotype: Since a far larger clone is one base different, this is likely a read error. CDR3 in amino acids: CSARLAGASDTRYF. The CDR3 DNA follows: TGCAGCGCCAGACTAGCGGGAGCGTCAGATACGCGGTATTTT. The rearrangement uses TRBV29-1 and TRBJ1-4; D call uncertain. The CDR3 loop spans 14 amino acids. CDR1 is SQVTM, CDR2 ANQGSEA, per germline.

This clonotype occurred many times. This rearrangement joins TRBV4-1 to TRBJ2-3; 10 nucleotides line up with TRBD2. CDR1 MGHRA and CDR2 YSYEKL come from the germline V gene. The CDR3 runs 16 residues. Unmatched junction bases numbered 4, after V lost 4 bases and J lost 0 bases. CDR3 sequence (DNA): TGCGCCAGCAGCCCTCGACTAGCGGGTAGCACAGATACGCAGTATTTT. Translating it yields CASSPRLAGSTDTQYF.

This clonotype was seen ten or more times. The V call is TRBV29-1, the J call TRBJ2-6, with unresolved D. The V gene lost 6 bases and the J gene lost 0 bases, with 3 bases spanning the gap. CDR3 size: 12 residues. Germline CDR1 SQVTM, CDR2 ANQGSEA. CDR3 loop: CSVPSGANVLTF. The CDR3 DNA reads TGCAGCGTACCCTCTGGGGCCAACGTCCTGACTTTC.